Listed below are T cell receptor beta chains from one sample, sequenced in a study of cytomegalovirus exposure and HLA in healthy donors. Sequencing was performed with immunoSEQ multiplex PCR; in TCRdb, only in-frame clones are kept and a portion is missing. The table includes 120,000 to 150,000 clones, approximately 80% detected once. Sequenced sample: PBMCs. The origin of the receptors is a woman aged 40-49 years in good health and CMV-seropositive. Each CDR3 is given with its conserved first and last residue. The D gene is left open where the match is weak. Rows give clone size only sometimes, using once, few, many, or a class for an expanded clone.

clone_size: -
d_call: TRBD2
v_call: TRBV7-7
j_call: TRBJ2-1
cdr3_aa: CASSLGGGRSDEQFF
cdr3_nt: TGTGCTAGCAGCTTAGGTGGCGGGAGATCGGATGAGCAGTTCTTC

clone_size: -
d_call: TRBD1
v_call: TRBV7-9
j_call: TRBJ1-4
cdr3_aa: CASSNWDRVFSGVEKLFF
cdr3_nt: TGTGCCAGCAGCAACTGGGACAGGGTGTTTTCGGGCGTTGAAAAACTGTTTTTT

clone_size: -
d_call: -
v_call: TRBV28
j_call: TRBJ2-7
cdr3_aa: CASSLGEEQYF
cdr3_nt: TGTGCCAGCAGTTTAGGGGAGGAGCAGTACTTC

clone_size: -
d_call: -
v_call: TRBV5-1
j_call: TRBJ1-4
cdr3_aa: CASSLVRGGETNEKLFF
cdr3_nt: TGCGCCAGCAGCTTGGTGAGAGGTGGAGAGACTAATGAAAAACTGTTTTTT

clone_size: -
d_call: TRBD1
v_call: TRBV2
j_call: TRBJ2-7
cdr3_aa: CASRGAYRGQNSKQYF
cdr3_nt: TGTGCCAGCAGAGGGGCCTACAGGGGGCAAAATTCAAAGCAGTACTTC

clone_size: -
d_call: TRBD2
v_call: TRBV5-1
j_call: TRBJ2-5
cdr3_aa: CASRSGRAETNQYF
cdr3_nt: TGCGCCAGCAGAAGCGGGAGGGCCGAGACTAACCAGTACTTC

clone_size: -
d_call: -
v_call: TRBV10-3
j_call: TRBJ2-1
cdr3_aa: CAIGEGGNEQFF
cdr3_nt: TGTGCCATCGGCGAGGGAGGCAATGAGCAGTTCTTC

clone_size: few
d_call: -
v_call: TRBV5-5
j_call: TRBJ2-7
cdr3_aa: CASSRRDPYEQYF
cdr3_nt: TGTGCCAGCAGCCGGCGGGACCCCTACGAGCAGTACTTC

clone_size: -
d_call: -
v_call: TRBV28
j_call: TRBJ2-1
cdr3_aa: CASSLGRNEQFF
cdr3_nt: TGTGCCAGCAGCCTAGGGAGGAATGAGCAGTTCTTC

clone_size: -
d_call: -
v_call: TRBV30
j_call: TRBJ2-2
cdr3_aa: CAWRKPVTGELFF
cdr3_nt: TGTGCCTGGAGGAAGCCGGTCACCGGGGAGCTGTTTTTT

clone_size: -
d_call: -
v_call: TRBV11-2
j_call: TRBJ2-1
cdr3_aa: CASSYNWGLPSNEQFF
cdr3_nt: TGTGCCAGCAGCTACAACTGGGGACTCCCTTCCAATGAGCAGTTCTTC

clone_size: -
d_call: -
v_call: TRBV6-1
j_call: TRBJ2-3
cdr3_aa: CASSEGGNTDTQYF
cdr3_nt: TGTGCCAGCAGTGAAGGGGGCAACACAGATACGCAGTATTTT

clone_size: few
d_call: -
v_call: TRBV5-1
j_call: TRBJ1-2
cdr3_aa: CASSPSGSGGYGYTF
cdr3_nt: TGCGCCAGCAGCCCCTCTGGTAGCGGTGGATATGGCTACACCTTC

clone_size: -
d_call: TRBD1
v_call: TRBV30
j_call: TRBJ1-5
cdr3_aa: CAWSALDRGNQPQHF
cdr3_nt: TGTGCCTGGAGTGCTTTGGACAGGGGCAATCAGCCCCAGCATTTT

clone_size: -
d_call: -
v_call: TRBV18
j_call: TRBJ1-4
cdr3_aa: CASSLRSATNEKLFF
cdr3_nt: TGTGCCAGCTCTCTGAGGAGTGCAACTAATGAAAAACTGTTTTTT

clone_size: -
d_call: -
v_call: TRBV14
j_call: TRBJ1-4
cdr3_aa: CASSQEGPGVRGEKLFF
cdr3_nt: TGTGCCAGCAGCCAAGAGGGGCCGGGGGTACGGGGGGAAAAACTGTTTTTT

clone_size: few
d_call: TRBD1
v_call: TRBV4-1
j_call: TRBJ1-4
cdr3_aa: CASSQGTGDEKLFF
cdr3_nt: TGCGCCAGCAGCCAAGGAACAGGGGATGAAAAACTGTTTTTT

clone_size: -
d_call: TRBD1
v_call: TRBV27
j_call: TRBJ2-7
cdr3_aa: CASRYSGGSYEQYF
cdr3_nt: TGTGCCAGCAGGTATTCAGGGGGATCCTACGAGCAGTACTTC

clone_size: -
d_call: -
v_call: TRBV18
j_call: TRBJ1-3
cdr3_aa: CASSPGASGNTIYF
cdr3_nt: TGTGCCAGCTCACCGGGGGCGTCTGGAAACACCATATATTTT

clone_size: -
d_call: TRBD2
v_call: TRBV5-1
j_call: TRBJ2-3
cdr3_aa: CASSLDPYSGRFADTQYF
cdr3_nt: TGCGCCAGCAGCCTGGATCCCTATAGCGGGAGATTCGCAGATACGCAGTATTTT

clone_size: -
d_call: TRBD1
v_call: TRBV5-6
j_call: TRBJ1-3
cdr3_aa: CASLRQGDGVTIYF
cdr3_nt: TGTGCCAGCCTACGACAGGGGGATGGAGTCACCATATATTTT

clone_size: -
d_call: TRBD1
v_call: TRBV29-1
j_call: TRBJ2-3
cdr3_aa: CSVIRDRGSTDTQYF
cdr3_nt: TGCAGCGTCATACGGGACAGGGGAAGCACAGATACGCAGTATTTT

clone_size: -
d_call: -
v_call: TRBV4-1
j_call: TRBJ1-2
cdr3_aa: CASSQGPGRGKDGYTF
cdr3_nt: TGCGCCAGCAGCCAAGGCCCCGGTAGGGGGAAAGATGGCTACACCTTC

clone_size: -
d_call: TRBD2
v_call: TRBV27
j_call: TRBJ2-4
cdr3_aa: CASRAGGPGNIQYF
cdr3_nt: TGTGCCAGCAGGGCGGGAGGGCCGGGAAACATTCAGTACTTC

clone_size: -
d_call: -
v_call: TRBV5-1
j_call: TRBJ1-5
cdr3_aa: CASSWTVPYSNQPQHF
cdr3_nt: TGCGCCAGCAGCTGGACAGTCCCATATAGCAATCAGCCCCAGCATTTT

clone_size: -
d_call: -
v_call: TRBV5-5
j_call: TRBJ2-1
cdr3_aa: CASSSREYNEQFF
cdr3_nt: TGTGCCAGCAGCTCTAGGGAGTACAATGAGCAGTTCTTC

clone_size: -
d_call: TRBD1
v_call: TRBV18
j_call: TRBJ2-1
cdr3_aa: CASSPPNTGVNEQFF
cdr3_nt: TGTGCCAGCTCACCACCTAATACAGGGGTCAATGAGCAGTTCTTC

clone_size: -
d_call: -
v_call: TRBV30
j_call: TRBJ2-7
cdr3_aa: CASENRDYEQYF
cdr3_nt: TGTGCCTCGGAGAACAGGGACTACGAGCAGTACTTC

clone_size: -
d_call: -
v_call: TRBV5-1
j_call: TRBJ2-5
cdr3_aa: CASSLAPGGLETQYF
cdr3_nt: TGCGCCAGCAGCTTGGCTCCGGGGGGCCTAGAGACCCAGTACTTC

clone_size: -
d_call: -
v_call: TRBV4-1
j_call: TRBJ1-4
cdr3_aa: CASSQDRRGKLFF
cdr3_nt: TGCGCCAGCAGCCAAGACCGTAGGGGAAAACTGTTTTTT

clone_size: -
d_call: -
v_call: TRBV9
j_call: TRBJ1-1
cdr3_aa: CASSVEIENTEAFF
cdr3_nt: TGTGCCAGCAGCGTAGAAATAGAGAACACTGAAGCTTTCTTT

clone_size: -
d_call: TRBD2
v_call: TRBV5-8
j_call: TRBJ2-1
cdr3_aa: CASSTWGSGSFRQFF
cdr3_nt: TGTGCCAGCAGCACGTGGGGTAGCGGGAGTTTTCGGCAGTTCTTC

clone_size: -
d_call: TRBD1
v_call: TRBV6-1
j_call: TRBJ1-3
cdr3_aa: CASSVHRGAGNTIYF
cdr3_nt: TGTGCCAGCAGTGTGCACAGGGGGGCGGGAAACACCATATATTTT

clone_size: -
d_call: TRBD2
v_call: TRBV9
j_call: TRBJ2-3
cdr3_aa: CASSSWTSGRVADTQYF
cdr3_nt: TGTGCCAGCAGCTCCTGGACTAGCGGGAGAGTCGCAGATACGCAGTATTTT

clone_size: -
d_call: TRBD2
v_call: TRBV27
j_call: TRBJ2-1
cdr3_aa: CASSFRGSSGNEQFF
cdr3_nt: TGTGCCAGCAGTTTTCGCGGGAGCTCAGGTAATGAGCAGTTCTTC

clone_size: -
d_call: TRBD2
v_call: TRBV28
j_call: TRBJ2-7
cdr3_aa: CASKDYSGRGSYEQYF
cdr3_nt: TGTGCCAGCAAAGATTACAGCGGGAGGGGTTCCTACGAGCAGTACTTC

clone_size: -
d_call: -
v_call: TRBV10-3
j_call: TRBJ1-2
cdr3_aa: CAISPDSSYGYTF
cdr3_nt: TGTGCCATCAGTCCTGACAGTTCCTATGGCTACACCTTC

clone_size: -
d_call: -
v_call: TRBV7-2
j_call: TRBJ2-1
cdr3_aa: CASSLQGTGNEQFF
cdr3_nt: TGTGCCAGCAGCTTGCAGGGTACAGGCAATGAGCAGTTCTTC

clone_size: few
d_call: -
v_call: TRBV11-2
j_call: TRBJ1-1
cdr3_aa: CASSLTPGEEAFF
cdr3_nt: TGTGCCAGCAGCTTAACCCCAGGGGAGGAAGCTTTCTTT

clone_size: -
d_call: TRBD2
v_call: TRBV29-1
j_call: TRBJ2-3
cdr3_aa: CSVATTSGATDTQYF
cdr3_nt: TGCAGCGTTGCTACTACTAGCGGGGCCACAGATACGCAGTATTTT

clone_size: few
d_call: TRBD1
v_call: TRBV4-3
j_call: TRBJ1-1
cdr3_aa: CASRGTGGAFF
cdr3_nt: TGCGCCAGCAGAGGGACAGGTGGGGCTTTCTTT

clone_size: -
d_call: -
v_call: TRBV28
j_call: TRBJ2-3
cdr3_aa: CASSPLNWAGSDTQYF
cdr3_nt: TGTGCCAGCAGTCCCCTCAACTGGGCGGGCTCGGATACGCAGTATTTT

clone_size: few
d_call: TRBD1
v_call: TRBV7-9
j_call: TRBJ2-7
cdr3_aa: CASSLGTGYDYEQYF
cdr3_nt: TGTGCCAGCAGCTTGGGGACAGGTTACGACTACGAGCAGTACTTC

clone_size: -
d_call: -
v_call: TRBV11-3
j_call: TRBJ1-2
cdr3_aa: CASSWSGNGYTF
cdr3_nt: TGTGCCAGCAGCTGGTCAGGGAATGGCTACACCTTC

clone_size: few
d_call: -
v_call: TRBV6-1
j_call: TRBJ1-2
cdr3_aa: CASSVVQRGYTF
cdr3_nt: TGTGCCAGCAGTGTGGTCCAGCGGGGCTACACCTTC

clone_size: -
d_call: TRBD2
v_call: TRBV4-1
j_call: TRBJ2-1
cdr3_aa: CASRSGGLAGGSYNEQFF
cdr3_nt: TGCGCCAGCAGAAGTGGGGGACTAGCGGGAGGGTCCTACAATGAGCAGTTCTTC

clone_size: -
d_call: TRBD1
v_call: TRBV7-9
j_call: TRBJ1-1
cdr3_aa: CSSSPWQGGTEAFF
cdr3_nt: TGTTCCAGCAGCCCTTGGCAGGGGGGCACTGAAGCTTTCTTT

clone_size: -
d_call: -
v_call: TRBV5-6
j_call: TRBJ1-1
cdr3_aa: CASSRGGFNTEAFF
cdr3_nt: TGTGCCAGCAGCAGGGGGGGGTTCAACACTGAAGCTTTCTTT

clone_size: -
d_call: TRBD1
v_call: TRBV7-9
j_call: TRBJ1-1
cdr3_aa: CASSYGTGTRSEAFF
cdr3_nt: TGTGCCAGCAGCTACGGGACAGGTACCCGATCTGAAGCTTTCTTT

clone_size: -
d_call: TRBD1
v_call: TRBV7-2
j_call: TRBJ2-2
cdr3_aa: CASSHDRVLPGELFF
cdr3_nt: TGTGCCAGCAGTCACGACAGGGTCCTTCCCGGGGAGCTGTTTTTT